Following are 7 T cell receptor beta chains from one sample sequenced in a study of blood T cell repertoires in COVID-19. Some clones are missing from TCRdb's copy, which holds only in-frame ones; the method was immunoSEQ multiplex PCR. The sample has about 250,000 clones, around four fifths seen once; the top ten hold approximately 6.3%. The sample comprised peripheral blood. These receptors originate from a woman aged 55-69 years with active or convalescent COVID-19.

The rearrangement joins TRBV27 to TRBJ1-4; 7 bases match TRBD1. CDR1 and CDR2 from the germline V gene are MNHEY and SMNVEV (reference sequence). The ends lost 6 bases at V and 5 bases at J; junction bases unmatched: 9. There are 15 residues in the CDR3. This CDR3 reads CASRPQGEINEKLFF. DNA for the CDR3: TGTGCCAGCAGACCCCAGGGGGAAATCAATGAAAAACTGTTTTTT.

V gene TRBV7-9 combines with J gene TRBJ1-4; TRBD1 might be the D (5 bases). Looked up from germline, CDR1 is SEHNR and CDR2 is FQNEAQ (reference sequence). The V end was cut by 6 bases, the J end by 4 bases, with 15 bases between. CDR3 length: 15 amino acids. Here the CDR3 reads CASRETGRLNEKLFF. The CDR3 DNA reads TGTGCCAGCAGAGAAACAGGACGGCTTAATGAAAAACTGTTTTTT.

The chain employs TRBV2 and TRBJ2-1; 7 bases match TRBD2. CDR1 and CDR2 (germline): SNHLY, FYNNEI. V lost 4 bases and J lost 0; bases outside the gene matches: 3. The CDR3 runs 15 residues. The CDR3 bases are TGTGCCAGCAGTGGTGGGACTACCTCCTACAATGAGCAGTTCTTC. Translated, it gives CASSGGTTSYNEQFF.

This clone appeared a single time. One end of the junction is discordant with germline, which a read error may explain. This sequence joins TRBV7-2 and TRBJ2-1, with a possible D match to TRBD1 (6 bases). There are 15 residues in the CDR3. Germline V gene data show CDR1 as SGHTA and CDR2 as FQGNSA. DNA for the CDR3: TGTGCCAGCAGTCTGACAGGTTCTTCCTTCAATGAGCAGTTCTTC. This sequence encodes CASSLTGSSFNEQFF.

J is TRBJ2-5 and V is TRBV6-5; D possibly corresponds to TRBD1 (6 bases). This CDR3 comprises 13 residues. The germline CDR1 and CDR2 sequences are MNHEY and SVGAGI. Trimming pared 7 bases from V and 1 base from J, leaving 10 bases between. In DNA form, the CDR3 reads TGTGCCAGCACACCCAGGGGCCAAGAGACCCAGTACTTC. Its translation is CASTPRGQETQYF.

V usage is TRBV19 and J usage is TRBJ1-1; no clear D gene. The ends were cut back, 2 bases at V and 4 bases at J, with 11 bases in the middle. There are 14 residues in the CDR3. Germline V gene lookup returns CDR1 LNHDA and CDR2 SQIVND (reference sequence). CDR3 in DNA: TGTGCCAGTAGTATAATTCTCGCGGTCACTGAAGCTTTCTTT. Residues: CASSIILAVTEAFF.

The chain has TRBV28 and TRBJ2-1; TRBD1 matches at 8 bases. Germline V gives CDR1 MDHEN, CDR2 SYDVKM. J lost 1 base, V lost 1 base, and 3 bases had no gene match. This CDR3 has 16 amino acids. The DNA for the CDR3 is TGTGCCAGCAGTTTATCGCAGGGGGCATCCTACAATGAGCAGTTCTTC. Its protein product is CASSLSQGASYNEQFF.